This is a list of T cell receptor beta chains from one sample in a study of cytomegalovirus exposure and HLA in healthy donors. Here immunoSEQ multiplex PCR was the method, and the copy in TCRdb shows in-frame clones only, minus some. This table has 100,000 to 150,000 clones, about 80% appearing once. Sequencing was done on a sample of PBMCs. The source of these receptors is a woman in her 40s in good health and CMV-seronegative. CDR3s include the opening cysteine and the closing phenylalanine or tryptophan. The D gene is left open where the match is weak. Only part of the rows carry a size: once, few, many, or a class if the clone is expanded.

D: TRBD1; V: TRBV10-2; J: TRBJ1-1; size: NA; DNA: TGCGCCAGCAGTGTGGACAGGTTGACTGAAGCTTTCTTT; CDR3: CASSVDRLTEAFF
D: TRBD1; V: TRBV6-5; J: TRBJ2-5; size: NA; DNA: TGTGCCAGCAGTCGGACAGGGCAAGAGACCCAGTACTTC; CDR3: CASSRTGQETQYF
D: NA; V: TRBV6-1; J: TRBJ2-2; size: medium-sized; DNA: TGTGCCAGCATGAGGGTAGTGGACACCGGGGAGCTGTTTTTT; CDR3: CASMRVVDTGELFF
D: TRBD1; V: TRBV6-5; J: TRBJ2-5; size: NA; DNA: TGTGCCAGCAGTTACTTAATGGGACAGGGCCAAGAGACCCAGTACTTC; CDR3: CASSYLMGQGQETQYF
D: NA; V: TRBV6-5; J: TRBJ1-2; size: NA; DNA: TGTGCCAGCAGTTACCAGGGGTTTAACTATGGCTACATCTTC; CDR3: CASSYQGFNYGYIF
D: NA; V: TRBV4-2; J: TRBJ2-1; size: NA; DNA: TGTGCCAGCAGCCAAGAAGGAAGGAGGCAGTTCTTC; CDR3: CASSQEGRRQFF
D: TRBD2; V: TRBV28; J: TRBJ2-7; size: NA; DNA: TGTGCCAGTACCGGCACCGGGAGGGCCTACGAGCAGTACTTC; CDR3: CASTGTGRAYEQYF
D: NA; V: TRBV19; J: TRBJ1-5; size: NA; DNA: TGTGCCAGCCGTGGGGCAGGGGCCAATCAGCCCCAGCATTTT; CDR3: CASRGAGANQPQHF
D: NA; V: TRBV29-1; J: TRBJ1-3; size: once; DNA: TGCAGCGTGGAGGGGTTGGGAAACACCATATATTTT; CDR3: CSVEGLGNTIYF
D: NA; V: TRBV28; J: TRBJ2-3; size: once; DNA: TGTGCCAGCAGTTCGTCGACTAGCACAGATACGCAGTATTTT; CDR3: CASSSSTSTDTQYF
D: NA; V: TRBV10-3; J: TRBJ2-2; size: few; DNA: TGTGCCATCAGCAGGGCAGGAAGCACCGGGGAGCTGTTTTTT; CDR3: CAISRAGSTGELFF
D: TRBD2; V: TRBV4-2; J: TRBJ2-1; size: NA; DNA: TGTGCCAGCAGCCAAGGCGGGAGGGCCTGTGAGCAGTTCTTC; CDR3: CASSQGGRACEQFF
D: TRBD1; V: TRBV6-5; J: TRBJ1-2; size: NA; DNA: TGTGCCAGCACCCGGGGGACAGCCGGCTATGGCTACACCTTC; CDR3: CASTRGTAGYGYTF
D: TRBD1; V: TRBV28; J: TRBJ1-2; size: NA; DNA: TGTGCCAGCAGACTGGGGACAGGTGGGGATTATGGCTACACCTTC; CDR3: CASRLGTGGDYGYTF
D: NA; V: TRBV6-5; J: TRBJ2-7; size: NA; DNA: TGTGCCAGCGCTCGGACAGAGATCTACGAGCAGTACTTC; CDR3: CASARTEIYEQYF
D: TRBD1; V: TRBV5-1; J: TRBJ2-5; size: NA; DNA: TGCGCCAGCAGAAGGACAGGGACCCAAGAGACCCAGTACTTC; CDR3: CASRRTGTQETQYF
D: NA; V: TRBV5-1; J: TRBJ2-7; size: NA; DNA: TGCGCCAGCAGCAGCTCCGGGACACCTTCATACGAGCAGTACTTC; CDR3: CASSSSGTPSYEQYF
D: TRBD2; V: TRBV28; J: TRBJ2-5; size: NA; DNA: TGTGCCAGCAGTCCTCGGGGACTAGCGGGAGTAGAGACCCAGTACTTC; CDR3: CASSPRGLAGVETQYF
D: NA; V: TRBV28; J: TRBJ1-1; size: once; DNA: TGTGCCAGCAGGGTCCCTGGGACAAAGAACACTGAAGCTTTCTTT; CDR3: CASRVPGTKNTEAFF
D: TRBD1; V: TRBV7-2; J: TRBJ2-7; size: NA; DNA: TGTGCCAGCAGCCACTCAGGGGGTGCGTACGAGCAGTACTTC; CDR3: CASSHSGGAYEQYF
D: TRBD2; V: TRBV7-3; J: TRBJ2-2; size: NA; DNA: TGTGCCAGCAGCTCCGGACTAGCGGGAGGGACCGGGGAGCTGTTTTTT; CDR3: CASSSGLAGGTGELFF
D: NA; V: TRBV7-2; J: TRBJ1-1; size: NA; DNA: TGTGCCAGCAGCGGCATGGGGGGGAACACTGAAGCTTTCTTT; CDR3: CASSGMGGNTEAFF
D: NA; V: TRBV5-1; J: TRBJ2-3; size: NA; DNA: TGCGCCAGCAGCTTCCGGGACACAAGGGCCCGCACAGATACGCAGTATTTT; CDR3: CASSFRDTRARTDTQYF
D: NA; V: TRBV6-5; J: TRBJ1-2; size: NA; DNA: TGTGCCAGCAGTCCCCCGGGGGGCTATGGCTACACCTTC; CDR3: CASSPPGGYGYTF
D: TRBD1; V: TRBV27; J: TRBJ1-1; size: NA; DNA: TGTGCCAGCATGCCCCAACAAGGACAGGGGAACACTGAAGCTTTCTTT; CDR3: CASMPQQGQGNTEAFF
D: NA; V: TRBV10-3; J: TRBJ2-1; size: once; DNA: TGTGCCACCTCAAGTAAAAACCGGGACTCACTGTACAATGAGCAGTTCTTC; CDR3: CATSSKNRDSLYNEQFF
D: TRBD2; V: TRBV9; J: TRBJ2-1; size: NA; DNA: TGTGCCAGCAGTTCACCTGGACTAGCGGGAGACAATGAGCAGTTCTTC; CDR3: CASSSPGLAGDNEQFF
D: TRBD2; V: TRBV5-1; J: TRBJ2-3; size: NA; DNA: TGCGCCAGCAGCGCCTGGACTAGCGGGGCAGATACGCAGTATTTT; CDR3: CASSAWTSGADTQYF
D: NA; V: TRBV19; J: TRBJ1-2; size: NA; DNA: TGTGCCAGTAGTATAAACCGGCAAGGAGCTAACTATGGCTACACCTTC; CDR3: CASSINRQGANYGYTF
D: TRBD1; V: TRBV4-3; J: TRBJ1-1; size: NA; DNA: TGCGCCAGCAGCGGACAGGTTAACACTGAAGCTTTCTTT; CDR3: CASSGQVNTEAFF
D: NA; V: TRBV7-6; J: TRBJ2-7; size: NA; DNA: TGTGCCAGCAGCGCCGGACAGCCCTACGAGCAGTACTTC; CDR3: CASSAGQPYEQYF
D: TRBD1; V: TRBV27; J: TRBJ2-7; size: NA; DNA: TGTGCCAGCAGTTTCCTTTCAGGGGGCCACTCCTACGAGCAGTACTTC; CDR3: CASSFLSGGHSYEQYF
D: NA; V: TRBV6-5; J: TRBJ2-1; size: once; DNA: TGTGCCAGCAGTTACTCGACCAGGGGACGTAATGAGCAGTTCTTC; CDR3: CASSYSTRGRNEQFF
D: NA; V: TRBV11-3; J: TRBJ1-1; size: NA; DNA: TGTGCCAGCAGCGCGCAAGGGGCCCACACTGAAGCTTTCTTT; CDR3: CASSAQGAHTEAFF
D: NA; V: TRBV28; J: TRBJ2-7; size: NA; DNA: TGTGCCAGCAGACCGACAAGCATCTACGACGAGCAGTACTTC; CDR3: CASRPTSIYDEQYF
D: NA; V: TRBV7-9; J: TRBJ2-3; size: NA; DNA: TGTGCCAGCAGCCCTAAGCGGATTACGAGCACAGATACGCAGTATTTT; CDR3: CASSPKRITSTDTQYF
D: TRBD1; V: TRBV9; J: TRBJ2-2; size: few; DNA: TGTGCCAGCAGCGTAGAGACAGGGTTAAACACCGGGGAGCTGTTTTTT; CDR3: CASSVETGLNTGELFF
D: NA; V: TRBV4-3; J: TRBJ2-4; size: few; DNA: TGCGCCAGCAGCCTGAAAGGGGAAAACATTCAGTACTTC; CDR3: CASSLKGENIQYF
D: TRBD2; V: TRBV5-1; J: TRBJ2-5; size: once; DNA: TGCGCCAGCAGCGGGCGGACTAGCGGGGGTAACCAAGAGACCCAGTACTTC; CDR3: CASSGRTSGGNQETQYF
D: TRBD2; V: TRBV11-2; J: TRBJ2-1; size: NA; DNA: TGTGCCAGCAGCTTATCGACTAGCGGGAGGAATGAGCAGTTCTTC; CDR3: CASSLSTSGRNEQFF
D: NA; V: TRBV19; J: TRBJ2-7; size: NA; DNA: TGTGCCAGTAGTATCTCCGGGACACCCGGAAGCGAGCAGTACTTC; CDR3: CASSISGTPGSEQYF
D: NA; V: TRBV23-1; J: TRBJ1-2; size: NA; DNA: TGCGCCAGTCTCGGACACCCCCACTATGGCTACACCTTC; CDR3: CASLGHPHYGYTF
D: TRBD1; V: TRBV5-8; J: TRBJ1-1; size: NA; DNA: TGTGCCAGCAGCCCGTATCGACAGGGGGGGACTGAAGCTTTCTTT; CDR3: CASSPYRQGGTEAFF
D: NA; V: TRBV5-6; J: TRBJ2-7; size: NA; DNA: TGTGCCAGCAGCTTATACCTGTCCGGGAACTACGAGCAGTACTTC; CDR3: CASSLYLSGNYEQYF
D: TRBD2; V: TRBV2; J: TRBJ2-2; size: NA; DNA: TGTGCCAGCAGTGAAGAAGGTCCGGGACTAGCGGGAGCGTGGAACACCGGGGAGCTGTTTTTT; CDR3: CASSEEGPGLAGAWNTGELFF
D: TRBD1; V: TRBV9; J: TRBJ2-3; size: NA; DNA: TGTGCCAGCAGCCTCAACACCGGGACAGGGCTCACAGATACGCAGTATTTT; CDR3: CASSLNTGTGLTDTQYF
D: TRBD1; V: TRBV7-2; J: TRBJ2-2; size: NA; DNA: TGTGCCAGCAGTCGGACAGGGGGCACCGGGGAGCTGTTTTTT; CDR3: CASSRTGGTGELFF
D: TRBD1; V: TRBV6-5; J: TRBJ1-1; size: few; DNA: TGTGCCAGCAGTTCTAGGGGGACAGACACTGAAGCTTTCTTT; CDR3: CASSSRGTDTEAFF
D: NA; V: TRBV19; J: TRBJ2-1; size: NA; DNA: TGTGCCAGTAGTAGTACCCGCAGCCCAGGCGATGAGCAGTTCTTC; CDR3: CASSSTRSPGDEQFF
D: TRBD1; V: TRBV19; J: TRBJ1-5; size: once; DNA: TGTGCCAGTAGTCCTAGGACAGGGATGGAGCCCCAGCATTTT; CDR3: CASSPRTGMEPQHF
D: NA; V: TRBV4-3; J: TRBJ2-1; size: NA; DNA: TGCGCCAGCAGCCAAGATACTCCAGGGCGCGATGAGCAGTTCTTC; CDR3: CASSQDTPGRDEQFF
D: NA; V: TRBV5-4; J: TRBJ2-7; size: NA; DNA: TGTGCCAGCAGCTTGGAGGGAGCCAGGGGTCCCGAGCAGTACTTC; CDR3: CASSLEGARGPEQYF
D: TRBD2; V: TRBV9; J: TRBJ2-3; size: NA; DNA: TGTGCCAGCAGCGACAAGGGAGGGACCGATACGCAGTATTTT; CDR3: CASSDKGGTDTQYF
D: NA; V: TRBV14; J: TRBJ2-2; size: few; DNA: TGTGCCAGCAGCCCCGCGAGCACCGGGGAGCTGTTTTTT; CDR3: CASSPASTGELFF
D: NA; V: TRBV5-6; J: TRBJ2-7; size: NA; DNA: TGTGCCAGCAGCTTGGGCTATGACAAGGCCTACGAGCAGTACTTC; CDR3: CASSLGYDKAYEQYF